This TCR beta chain originates from a study of T cell responses to AZD1222 COVID-19 vaccine. Whole-study results and caveats: Along spike, vaccine-associated CD4 TCRs were found throughout, with dominance at 160-218 and 743-854. Nearly half of spike-specific TCRs reportedly target variant regions that are unmutated in the B.1.351 and B.1.1.7 variants.

This CDR3 comprises 13 residues. From germline, CDR1 is LGHNA and CDR2 YSLEER. Trimming cost V 0 bases and J 4 bases, with 6 bases left between them. This clone was seen a single time. Its antigen is unidentified. Sequencing was performed with immunoSEQ multiplex PCR; in TCRdb, only in-frame clones are kept and a portion is missing. This table holds 85,000 to 110,000 clones, 91% found once. The clonotype comes from an adult in good health. This material consisted of peripheral blood, taken on day 0 of AZD1222 vaccination. The gene calls are TRBV4-3 and TRBJ1-2; D gene uncertain. CDR3 coding DNA: TGCGCCAGCAGCCAAGAGGGTGGCTATGGCTACACCTTC. This sequence encodes CASSQEGGYGYTF.